Detailed here is one T cell receptor beta chain. TCRdb's table, derived via immunoSEQ multiplex PCR, lists solely in-frame clones and lacks some. Of 300,000 to 350,000 clones listed, approximately 89% are singletons. These data belong to a study of blood T cell repertoires in COVID-19. Study-wide context: Some COVID-19 samples were acute and others convalescent; all came from the United States, Italy and Spain.

After removal of 7 bases from V and 2 bases from J, the junction contained 8 bases not matched to a gene. The CDR3 consists of 15 residues. Germline CDR1 LNHDA, CDR2 SQIVND (reference sequence). All enrollees were roughly 18 to 89 years old and from roughly 22 US areas. The rearrangement joins TRBV19 to TRBJ2-3; 8 bases map to TRBD2. The clonotype originates from a young man who had recovered from COVID-19. The sample taken for sequencing was PBMCs or T cells enriched from blood (not recorded which). CDR3 region: CASTRAGGFTDTQYF. The CDR3 DNA sequence: TGTGCCAGTACACGGGCGGGGGGATTCACAGATACGCAGTATTTT.